This passage covers 11 T cell receptor beta chains from one sample sequenced in a study of Ad26.COV2.S vaccination and SARS-CoV-2 variants. The treatment denotes: some 20 received Ad26.COV2.S at low or high dose, single or two shots; a few received placebo; per-sample allocation not given. Collection of samples fell on day 63 after the first vaccine or placebo injection. Produced via immunoSEQ multiplex PCR; TCRdb's table is partial and in-frame only. The repertoire has 500,000 or so clones, around 88% of them found once; the top ten carry roughly 13%. Sequencing used peripheral blood, obtained in a trial of Ad26.COV2.S vaccine versus placebo. Source of these receptors: a person aged 18 to 65 who received the Ad26.COV2.S COVID-19 vaccine or a placebo.

The chain has TRBV5-5 and TRBJ2-7; 8 bases map to TRBD1. The J segment lost 0 bases and the V segment lost 4 bases, leaving 3 bases of the junction unmatched. The germline V gene encodes CDR1 SGHKS and CDR2 YYEKEE (reference sequence). The CDR3 loop spans 14 amino acids. This CDR3 is CASSRTGNSYEQYF. DNA for the CDR3: TGTGCCAGCAGCAGGACAGGGAACTCCTACGAGCAGTACTTC. Using reference TRBV5-5 and TRBJ2-7 for the parts outside the CDR3, the full variable domain is DAGVTQSPTHLIKTRGQQVTLRCSPISGHKSVSWYQQVLGQGPQFIFQYYEKEERGRGNFPDRFSARQFPNYSSELNVNALLLGDSALYLCASSRTGNSYEQYFGPGTRLTVT.

J is TRBJ2-7 and V is TRBV19; D gene ambiguous. The CDR3 runs 13 residues. Germline V CDR1 and CDR2: LNHDA, SQIVND (reference sequence). The ends were cut back, 5 bases at V and 2 bases at J, with 10 bases in the middle. The CDR3 spells CASSLYHPYEQYF. DNA of the CDR3: TGTGCCAGTAGTCTCTACCACCCCTACGAGCAGTACTTC.

This chain connects TRBV7-9 to TRBJ1-2; 9 bases are shared with TRBD1. The CDR3 contains 14 residues. CDR1 is SEHNR and CDR2 is FQNEAQ in the germline V gene (reference sequence). Trimming took 3 bases from V and 4 from J; bases not matched to a gene: 3. CDR3 residues: CASSFTGGGYGYTF. DNA for the CDR3: TGTGCCAGCAGCTTCACAGGGGGCGGCTATGGCTACACCTTC. The entire variable domain, with the rest obtained from reference TRBV7-9 and TRBJ1-2, is as follows: DTGVSQNPRHKITKRGQNVTFRCDPISEHNRLYWYRQTLGQGPEFLTYFQNEAQLEKSRLLSDRFSAERPKGSFSTLEIQRTEQGDSAMYLCASSFTGGGYGYTFGSGTRLTVV.

The CDR3 protein is CASARDGARDEAFF. As DNA, the CDR3 is TGTGCCAGCGCGAGGGACGGGGCGCGGGATGAAGCTTTCTTT. V is TRBV11-2 and J is TRBJ1-1; maybe TRBD1 (5 bases). This CDR3 has 14 amino acids. V was trimmed by 8 bases and J by 7 bases, leaving 20 bases between them. The germline CDR1 and CDR2 sequences are SGHAT and FQNNGV.

A word on this clone: Relative to the germline gene, one junction end is altered; a read error may explain this. V gene TRBV7-7 combines with J gene TRBJ2-2; D uncertain. Looked up from germline, CDR1 is SSHAT and CDR2 is FNYEAQ (reference sequence). The CDR3 is 16 residues long. The CDR3 reads CASSPNSRTNTGELFF. CDR3 nucleotides: TGTGCTAGCAGCCCCAACTCCAGGACGAACACCGGGGAGCTGTTTTTT. The complete variable domain, with remaining parts taken from reference TRBV7-7 and TRBJ2-2, reads GAGVSQSPRYKVTKRGQDVTLRCDPISSHATLYWYQQALGQGPEFLTYFNYEAQPDKSGLPSDRFSAERPEGSISTLTIQRTEQRDSAMYRCASSPNSRTNTGELFFGEGSRLTVL.

This clone has just one count. The chain carries TRBV27 and TRBJ2-1; no firm D call. This CDR3 is built from 13 residues. Germline V CDR1 and CDR2: MNHEY, SMNVEV (reference sequence). The V end was cut by 1 base, the J end by 0 bases, with 1 base between. CDR3 nucleotide sequence: TGTGCCAGCAGTTTATACTCCTACAATGAGCAGTTCTTC. It codes for CASSLYSYNEQFF.

The chain employs TRBV29-1 and TRBJ2-7; tentative D call: TRBD1 (5 bases). With 6 bases removed from V and 6 bases from J, the gap between germline ends came to 12 bases. CDR3 length equals 11 residues. Germline values: CDR1 SQVTM, CDR2 ANQGSEA. This chain's CDR3 is CSVKQAVEQYF. The CDR3, as DNA: TGCAGCGTCAAACAGGCGGTCGAGCAGTACTTC.

The chain employs TRBV30 and TRBJ2-5, with 10 bases matching TRBD2. J was trimmed by 10 bases and V by 7 bases; bases with no gene match: 12. This CDR3 region has 13 residues. Germline lookup yields CDR1 GTSNPN and CDR2 SVGIG (reference sequence). The CDR3 DNA sequence: TGTGCCTACAACGTAGCGGGAGGCCCCATCCAGTACTTC. Translated: CAYNVAGGPIQYF.

The rearrangement uses TRBV13 and TRBJ2-7; D might be TRBD2 (6 bases). The CDR3 contains 15 residues. Germline lookup yields CDR1 PRHDT and CDR2 FYEKMQ (reference sequence). V gave up 5 bases and J gave up 2 bases, with 16 bases separating them. CDR3 amino acids: CASSASRDSPYEQYF. CDR3 nucleotide sequence: TGTGCCAGCAGCGCCTCTCGGGACTCACCCTACGAGCAGTACTTC.

J is TRBJ1-6 and V is TRBV6-5; 8 positions match TRBD1. This CDR3 comprises 15 residues. Germline CDR1 and CDR2: MNHEY and SVGAGI. The V gene end was trimmed by 6 bases and the J gene end by 9 bases; junction bases not matched to a gene: 10. CDR3 protein: CASSPRTGLGSPLHF. DNA of the CDR3: TGTGCCAGCAGCCCCAGGACAGGGCTGGGTTCACCCCTCCACTTT.

J is TRBJ2-5 and V is TRBV4-3, with D tentatively TRBD1 (6 bases). CDR1 is LGHNA and CDR2 is YSLEER in the germline V gene. This CDR3 spans 14 amino acids. V was shortened by 4 bases and J by 5 bases, with 14 bases between the two germline ends. The CDR3 DNA reads TGCGCCAGCAGCCCTGGACAGAGATGGGAGACCCAGTACTTC. It yields the protein CASSPGQRWETQYF.